What follows are 14 T cell receptor beta chains derived from one specimen sequenced in a study of blood T cell repertoires in COVID-19. Profiling relied on immunoSEQ multiplex PCR, and the TCRdb table lists in-frame clones only, not all of them. Of roughly 140,000 clones in the sample, around 90% were seen once. The sequencing input was peripheral blood. All receptors come from a woman in her forties or fifties with acute or convalescent COVID-19.

The V call is TRBV14, the J call TRBJ2-1, with a tentative D call TRBD2 (5 bases). This CDR3 has 15 amino acids. With 3 bases removed from V and 4 bases from J, the gap between germline ends came to 13 bases. Germline CDR1 reads SGHDN; CDR2 reads FVKESK. This CDR3 is CASSHPTGDYNEQFF. The DNA of the CDR3 is TGTGCCAGCAGCCATCCCACCGGGGATTACAATGAGCAGTTCTTC.

The CDR3 DNA reads TGTGCCAGCACGGGACTACTACTTTACAATGAGCAGTTCTTC. It specifies CASTGLLLYNEQFF. V usage is TRBV2 and J usage is TRBJ2-1; 7 bases fit TRBD2. V lost 7 bases, J lost 4 bases, and 7 bases stayed unmatched. Germline CDR1 is SNHLY and CDR2 is FYNNEI. This CDR3 has 14 residues.

The gene calls are TRBV7-9 and TRBJ2-2; tentative D call: TRBD2 (6 bases). The CDR3 extends over 14 amino acids. Trimming shortened V by 3 bases and J by 6 bases, and 11 bases separated the two germline ends. Germline V gene data show CDR1 as SEHNR and CDR2 as FQNEAQ (reference sequence). Here the CDR3 reads CASSFGEVAGELFF. CDR3 DNA sequence: TGTGCCAGCAGCTTCGGGGAGGTTGCCGGGGAGCTGTTTTTT.

The genes are TRBV7-3 and TRBJ1-1, with D tentatively TRBD1 (5 bases). The V and J ends lost 2 bases and 1 base respectively, with 5 bases between them. Germline CDR1 and CDR2: SGHTA and FQGTGA. There are 13 residues in the CDR3. As DNA, the CDR3 is TGTGCCAGCAGCTTACAGGGGAACACTGAAGCTTTCTTT. It codes for CASSLQGNTEAFF.

This chain connects TRBV7-9 to TRBJ2-7; D might be TRBD1 (6 bases). The CDR3 has 13 amino acids. Germline CDR1 reads SEHNR; CDR2 reads FQNEAQ (reference sequence). Trimming cost V 4 bases and J 1 base, with 8 bases left between them. CDR3 sequence (DNA): TGTGCCAGCAGCTCGACAGGTTCCTACGAGCAGTACTTC. This encodes CASSSTGSYEQYF.

The chain's CDR3 is CASSFRVTYEQYF. The CDR3 DNA sequence: TGTGCCAGCAGTTTCAGGGTGACCTACGAGCAGTACTTC. The genes are TRBV12-3 or TRBV12-4 and TRBJ2-7; tentatively, D is TRBD1 (5 bases). The CDR3 runs 13 residues. V shed 3 bases and J shed 2 bases, with 8 bases lying between them.

This clone was counted a few times. The genes are TRBV5-1 and TRBJ1-6; unclear D gene. CDR3 size: 16 residues. The germline gives CDR1 SGHRS, CDR2 YFSETQ. Between the trimmed V and J ends, which lost 0 bases and 0 bases, there was a span of 7 bases. The CDR3, as DNA: TGCGCCAGCAGCTTGGGCCCGAGCTCCTATAATTCACCCCTCCACTTT. Amino acids: CASSLGPSSYNSPLHF.

This clone was seen a single time. The chain links TRBV5-1 to TRBJ2-3, with a possible D match to TRBD2 (7 bases). CDR1 and CDR2 from the germline V gene are SGHRS and YFSETQ. CDR3 size: 16 residues. The V gene lost 1 base and the J gene lost 6 bases, with 18 bases spanning the gap. CDR3 in amino acids: CASSLYVGGPGDTQYF. CDR3 in DNA: TGCGCCAGCAGCTTGTACGTGGGGGGGCCTGGGGATACGCAGTATTTT.

This clone appeared a few times. The chain carries TRBV19 and TRBJ1-2, with TRBD1 matching over 7 bases. The CDR3 is 14 amino acids. Germline assignment: CDR1 LNHDA and CDR2 SQIVND (reference sequence). Trimming removed 5 bases from V and 4 bases from J; junction bases left unmatched: 7. CDR3 sequence (DNA): TGTGCCAGTAGTGACAGGGCCCAGGGCTATGGCTACACCTTC. Protein: CASSDRAQGYGYTF.

The rearrangement joins TRBV6-5 to TRBJ2-7; D is ambiguous. Trimming pared 0 bases from V and 7 bases from J, leaving 10 bases between. The germline V gene encodes CDR1 MNHEY and CDR2 SVGAGI. This CDR3 has 13 residues. In nucleotides, the CDR3 is TGTGCCAGCAGTTACTCGACTGTTCAGGAGCAGTACTTC. Translated, it gives CASSYSTVQEQYF.

This chain connects TRBV10-3 to TRBJ1-2; D remains ambiguous. Trimming took 0 bases from V and 8 from J, leaving 13 bases between them. Germline loops: CDR1 ENHRY, CDR2 SYGVKD. The CDR3 extends over 14 amino acids. CDR3 DNA: TGTGCCATCAGTGAGTCCAGGACTTCGGGGGGCTACACCTTC. Residues: CAISESRTSGGYTF.

Only a few counts were recorded for this clone. The chain uses TRBV7-9 and TRBJ1-2; unclear D gene. The germline V and J ends were trimmed by 1 base and 2 bases, with 11 bases remaining between them. The CDR3 runs to 15 residues. Germline V gives CDR1 SEHNR, CDR2 FQNEAQ (reference sequence). CDR3 loop: CASSLDPDLNYGYTF. Written as DNA, the CDR3 is TGTGCCAGCAGCTTAGATCCGGACTTGAACTATGGCTACACCTTC.

The V gene is TRBV4-1, the J gene TRBJ1-4, with 8 bases identical to TRBD1. The CDR3 is 16 residues long. From germline, CDR1 is MGHRA and CDR2 YSYEKL. V lost 3 bases, J lost 6 bases, and 9 bases stayed unmatched. The CDR3 DNA reads TGCGCCAGCAGCCACCGAAGGACAGGGACGGATGAAAAACTGTTTTTT. Its protein product is CASSHRRTGTDEKLFF.

The chain employs TRBV12-5 and TRBJ1-2; a weak D match, TRBD1 (5 bases). Between the trimmed V and J ends, which lost 6 bases and 4 bases, there was a span of 15 bases. Germline CDR1 and CDR2: LGHNT and FRNRAP. The CDR3 extends over 14 amino acids. CDR3 nucleotides: TGTGCTAGTGGAACCCCGGGACTAACCTATGGCTACACCTTC. Translating it yields CASGTPGLTYGYTF.